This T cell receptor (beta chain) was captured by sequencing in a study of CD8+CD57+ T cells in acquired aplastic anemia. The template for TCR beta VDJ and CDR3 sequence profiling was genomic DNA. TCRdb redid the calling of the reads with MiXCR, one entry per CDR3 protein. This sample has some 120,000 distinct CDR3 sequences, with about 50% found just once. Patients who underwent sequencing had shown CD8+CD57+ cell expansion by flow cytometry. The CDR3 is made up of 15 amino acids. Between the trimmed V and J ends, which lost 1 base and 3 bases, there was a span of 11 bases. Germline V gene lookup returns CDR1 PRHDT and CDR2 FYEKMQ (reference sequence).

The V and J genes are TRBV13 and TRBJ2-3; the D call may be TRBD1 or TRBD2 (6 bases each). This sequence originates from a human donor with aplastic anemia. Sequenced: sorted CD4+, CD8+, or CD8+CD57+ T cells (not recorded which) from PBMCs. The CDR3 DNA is TGTGCCAGCAGCTTAGTGGGCGGGACAACAGATACGCAGTATTTT. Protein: CASSLVGGTTDTQYF.